The following is a TCR beta chain sequence with its context. These data are taken from a study of blood T cell repertoires in COVID-19. This CDR3 has 15 amino acids. Per the germline V gene, CDR1 is LGHDT and CDR2 is YNNKEL (reference sequence). The junction had 7 bases not matched to a gene; V was cut back by 7 bases and J by 4 bases. Only in-frame clones appear in the TCRdb table, and some are missing; sequencing was by immunoSEQ multiplex PCR. Of roughly 70,000 clones detected, around 88% appear once; the ten largest clones hold over 6%. The receptor's source is a woman between 70 and 85 years old with acute or convalescent COVID-19. The chain is built from TRBV3-1 (or the pseudogene TRBV3-2) and TRBJ1-6; 7 bases map to TRBD1. The sequenced sample consisted of peripheral blood. CDR3 nucleotides: TGTGCCAGCACCTCCGGACAGGATTATAATTCACCCCTCCACTTT. This gives the protein CASTSGQDYNSPLHF.